This T cell receptor (beta chain) was retrieved from a study of blood T cell repertoires in COVID-19. TCRdb's table, derived via immunoSEQ multiplex PCR, lists solely in-frame clones and lacks some. Of 210,000 or so clones listed, approximately 89% are singletons. Germline values: CDR1 MGHRA, CDR2 YSYEKL. V shed 4 bases, J shed 9 bases, and the junction held 17 bases outside the gene matches. CDR3 size: 18 residues. The chain uses TRBV4-1 and TRBJ1-6, with TRBD1 identical over 8 bases. The sequenced material came from peripheral blood. The receptor was isolated from a woman aged 40 to 49 with acute or convalescent COVID-19. Here the CDR3 reads CASSLGRGRGASGSPLHF. The CDR3, as DNA: TGCGCCAGCAGCCTCGGCAGGGGGCGTGGGGCTTCGGGTTCACCCCTCCACTTT.